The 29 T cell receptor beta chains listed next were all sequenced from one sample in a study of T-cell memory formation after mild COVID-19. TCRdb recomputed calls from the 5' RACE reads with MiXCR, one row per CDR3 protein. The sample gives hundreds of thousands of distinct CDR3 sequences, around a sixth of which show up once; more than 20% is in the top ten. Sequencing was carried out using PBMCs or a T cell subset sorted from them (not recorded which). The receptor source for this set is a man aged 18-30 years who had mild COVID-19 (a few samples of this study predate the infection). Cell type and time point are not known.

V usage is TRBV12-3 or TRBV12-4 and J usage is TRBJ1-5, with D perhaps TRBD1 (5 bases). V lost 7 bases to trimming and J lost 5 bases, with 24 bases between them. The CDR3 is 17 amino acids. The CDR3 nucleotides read TGTGCCAGCACCCGCGCGATCGGGGCAGGACCGGATCAGCCCCAGCATTTT. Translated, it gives CASTRAIGAGPDQPQHF.

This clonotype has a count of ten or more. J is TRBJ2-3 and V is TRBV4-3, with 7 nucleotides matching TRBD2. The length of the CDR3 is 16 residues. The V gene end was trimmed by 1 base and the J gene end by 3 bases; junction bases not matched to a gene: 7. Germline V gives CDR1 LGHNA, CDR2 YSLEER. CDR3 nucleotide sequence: TGCGCCAGCAGCCAAGGAGTGACGGGGGGTACAGATACGCAGTATTTT. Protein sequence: CASSQGVTGGTDTQYF.

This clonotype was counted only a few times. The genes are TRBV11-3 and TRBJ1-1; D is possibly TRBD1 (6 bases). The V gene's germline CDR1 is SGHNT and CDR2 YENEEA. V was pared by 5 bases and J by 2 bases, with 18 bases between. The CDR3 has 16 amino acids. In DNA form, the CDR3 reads TGTGCCAGCAGCCCTCAGCATGGGGGGGCTAACACTGAAGCTTTCTTT. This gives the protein CASSPQHGGANTEAFF.

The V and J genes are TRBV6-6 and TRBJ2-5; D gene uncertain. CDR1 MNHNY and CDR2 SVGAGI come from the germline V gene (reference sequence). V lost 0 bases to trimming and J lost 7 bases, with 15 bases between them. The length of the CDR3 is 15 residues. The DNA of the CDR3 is TGTGCCAGCAGTTACTCGAACCAGGCCGCATCGACCCAGTACTTC. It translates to CASSYSNQAASTQYF.

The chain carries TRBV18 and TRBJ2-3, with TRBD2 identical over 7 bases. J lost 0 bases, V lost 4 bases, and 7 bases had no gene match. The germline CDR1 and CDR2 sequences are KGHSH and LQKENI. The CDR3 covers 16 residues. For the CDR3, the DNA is TGTGCCAGCTCACTTCAAGCGGGGACTAGCACAGATACGCAGTATTTT. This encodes CASSLQAGTSTDTQYF.

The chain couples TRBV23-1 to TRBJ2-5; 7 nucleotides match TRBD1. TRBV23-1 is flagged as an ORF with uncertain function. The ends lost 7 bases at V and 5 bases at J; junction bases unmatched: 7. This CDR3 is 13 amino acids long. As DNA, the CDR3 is TGCGCCAGCAAGAACAGGGGATTTGAGACCCAGTACTTC. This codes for CASKNRGFETQYF.

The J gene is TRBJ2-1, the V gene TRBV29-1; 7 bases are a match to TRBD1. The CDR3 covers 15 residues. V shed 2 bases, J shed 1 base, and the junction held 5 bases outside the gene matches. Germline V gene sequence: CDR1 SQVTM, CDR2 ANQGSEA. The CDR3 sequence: CSVENRGRSYNEQFF. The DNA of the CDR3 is TGCAGCGTTGAAAACAGGGGAAGGTCCTACAATGAGCAGTTCTTC.

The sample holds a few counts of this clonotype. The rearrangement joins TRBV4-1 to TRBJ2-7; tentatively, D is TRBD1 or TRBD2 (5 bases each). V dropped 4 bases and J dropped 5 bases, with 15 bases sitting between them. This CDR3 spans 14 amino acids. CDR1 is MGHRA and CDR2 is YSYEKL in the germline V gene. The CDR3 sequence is CASSPSGTGNEQYF. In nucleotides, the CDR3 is TGCGCCAGCAGCCCCTCCGGGACCGGGAACGAGCAGTACTTC.

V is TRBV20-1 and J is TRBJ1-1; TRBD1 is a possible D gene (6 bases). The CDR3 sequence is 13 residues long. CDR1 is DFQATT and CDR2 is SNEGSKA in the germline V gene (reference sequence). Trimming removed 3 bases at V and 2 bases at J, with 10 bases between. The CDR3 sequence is CSARLQGNTEAFF. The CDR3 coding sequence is TGCAGTGCTAGGTTACAGGGAAACACTGAAGCTTTCTTT.

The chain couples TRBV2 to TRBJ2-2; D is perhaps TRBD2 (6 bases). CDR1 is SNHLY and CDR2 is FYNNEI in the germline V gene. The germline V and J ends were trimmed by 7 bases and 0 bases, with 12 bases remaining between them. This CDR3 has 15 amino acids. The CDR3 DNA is TGTGCCAGCATTCCGGGAGCCACGAACACCGGGGAGCTGTTTTTT. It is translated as CASIPGATNTGELFF.

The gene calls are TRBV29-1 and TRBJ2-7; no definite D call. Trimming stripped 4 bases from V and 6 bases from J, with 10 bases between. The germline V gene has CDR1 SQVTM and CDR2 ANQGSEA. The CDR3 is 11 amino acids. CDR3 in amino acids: CSVGWTVEQYV. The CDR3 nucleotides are TGCAGCGTTGGTTGGACGGTCGAGCAGTACGTC.

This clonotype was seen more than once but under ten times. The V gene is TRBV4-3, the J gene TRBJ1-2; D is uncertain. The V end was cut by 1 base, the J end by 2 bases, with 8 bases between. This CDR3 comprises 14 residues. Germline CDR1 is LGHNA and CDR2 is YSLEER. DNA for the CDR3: TGCGCCAGCAGCCAAGGTACCCAAAACTATGGCTACACCTTC. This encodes CASSQGTQNYGYTF.

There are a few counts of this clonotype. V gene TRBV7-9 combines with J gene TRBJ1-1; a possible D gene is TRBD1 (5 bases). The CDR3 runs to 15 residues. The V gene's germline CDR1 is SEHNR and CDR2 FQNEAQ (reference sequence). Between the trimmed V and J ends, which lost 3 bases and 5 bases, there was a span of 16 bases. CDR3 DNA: TGTGCCAGCAGCTTGCAGGGAGGTAGTTTAACTGAAGCTTTCTTT. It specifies CASSLQGGSLTEAFF.

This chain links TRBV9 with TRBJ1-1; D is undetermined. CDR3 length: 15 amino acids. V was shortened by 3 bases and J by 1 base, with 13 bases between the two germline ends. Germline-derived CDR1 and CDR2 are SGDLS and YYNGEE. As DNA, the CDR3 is TGTGCCAGCAGCGGATCAGCGGTCCCGAACACTGAAGCTTTCTTT. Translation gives CASSGSAVPNTEAFF.

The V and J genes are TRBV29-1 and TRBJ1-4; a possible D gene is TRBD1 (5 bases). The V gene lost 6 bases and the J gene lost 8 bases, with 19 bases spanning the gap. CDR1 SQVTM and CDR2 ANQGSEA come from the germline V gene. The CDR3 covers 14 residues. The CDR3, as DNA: TGCAGCGTCTCCTCCGGGGGGGACCGCGAAAAACTGTTTTTT. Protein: CSVSSGGDREKLFF.

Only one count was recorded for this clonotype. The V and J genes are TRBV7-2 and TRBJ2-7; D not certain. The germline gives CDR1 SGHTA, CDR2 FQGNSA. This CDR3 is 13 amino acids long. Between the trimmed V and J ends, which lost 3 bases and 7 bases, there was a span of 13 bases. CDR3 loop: CASSFRAPKEQYF. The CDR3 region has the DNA TGTGCCAGCAGCTTCCGGGCTCCTAAAGAGCAGTACTTC.

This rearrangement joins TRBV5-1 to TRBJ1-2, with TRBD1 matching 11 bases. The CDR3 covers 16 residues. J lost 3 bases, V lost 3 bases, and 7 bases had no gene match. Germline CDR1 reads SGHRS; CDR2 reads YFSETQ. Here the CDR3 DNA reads TGCGCCAGCAGCTCGGGTGGACAGGGGGCAGACTATGGCTACACCTTC. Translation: CASSSGGQGADYGYTF.

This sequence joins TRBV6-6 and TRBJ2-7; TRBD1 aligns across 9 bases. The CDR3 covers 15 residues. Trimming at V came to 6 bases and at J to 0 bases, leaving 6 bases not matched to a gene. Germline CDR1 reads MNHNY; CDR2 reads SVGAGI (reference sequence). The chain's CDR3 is CASRPGQGSSYEQYV. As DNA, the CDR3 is TGTGCCAGCAGACCGGGACAGGGAAGCTCCTACGAGCAGTACGTC.

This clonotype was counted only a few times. CDR3 loop: CASSRTSGGTYEQYV. As DNA, the CDR3 is TGTGCCAGCAGTAGGACTAGCGGGGGGACCTACGAGCAGTACGTC. The chain couples TRBV6-5 to TRBJ2-7, with TRBD2 matching over 14 bases. Germline assignment: CDR1 MNHEY and CDR2 SVGAGI. This CDR3 is built from 15 residues. Losses at the gene ends were 5 bases for V and 2 bases for J; bases not matched to a gene: 2.

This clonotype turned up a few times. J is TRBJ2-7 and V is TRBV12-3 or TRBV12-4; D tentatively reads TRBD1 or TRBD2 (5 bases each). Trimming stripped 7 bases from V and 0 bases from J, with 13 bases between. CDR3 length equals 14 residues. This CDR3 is CASNPGLSSYEQYF. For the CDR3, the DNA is TGTGCCAGCAATCCGGGGCTCAGCTCCTACGAGCAGTACTTC.

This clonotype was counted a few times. CDR3 nucleotides: TGTGCCAGCAGCTTTGCCGCCGGGACAACTAAGTACGAGCAGTACTTC. It translates to CASSFAAGTTKYEQYF. The chain couples TRBV7-6 to TRBJ2-7; tentatively, D is TRBD1 (6 bases). Germline CDR1 and CDR2: SGHVS and FNYEAQ. The ends were cut back, 3 bases at V and 4 bases at J, with 19 bases in the middle. The CDR3 sequence is 16 residues long.

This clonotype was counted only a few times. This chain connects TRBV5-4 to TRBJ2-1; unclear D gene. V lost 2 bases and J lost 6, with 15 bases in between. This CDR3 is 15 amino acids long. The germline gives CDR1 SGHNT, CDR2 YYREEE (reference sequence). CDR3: CASSLAPTASNEQFF. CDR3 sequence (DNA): TGTGCCAGCAGCTTAGCACCGACCGCAAGCAATGAGCAGTTCTTC.

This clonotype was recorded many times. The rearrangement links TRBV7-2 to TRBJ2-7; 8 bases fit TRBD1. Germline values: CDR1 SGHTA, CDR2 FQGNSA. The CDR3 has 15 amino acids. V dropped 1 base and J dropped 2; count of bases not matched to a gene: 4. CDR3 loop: CASSLGGQVTYEQYF. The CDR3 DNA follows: TGTGCCAGCAGCTTAGGGGGACAGGTCACCTACGAGCAGTACTTC.

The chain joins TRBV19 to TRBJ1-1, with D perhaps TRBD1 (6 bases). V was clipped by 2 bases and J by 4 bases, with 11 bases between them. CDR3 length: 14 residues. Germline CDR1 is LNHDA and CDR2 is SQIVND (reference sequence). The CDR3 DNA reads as TGTGCCAGTAGTATACGGCAGGGGTCCACTGAAGCTTTCTTT. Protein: CASSIRQGSTEAFF.

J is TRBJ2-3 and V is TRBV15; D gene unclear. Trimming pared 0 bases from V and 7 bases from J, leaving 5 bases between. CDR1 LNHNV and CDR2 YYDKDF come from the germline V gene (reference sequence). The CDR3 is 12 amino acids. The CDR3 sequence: CATSRDRNTQYF. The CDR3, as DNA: TGTGCCACCAGCAGAGATAGGAATACGCAGTATTTT.

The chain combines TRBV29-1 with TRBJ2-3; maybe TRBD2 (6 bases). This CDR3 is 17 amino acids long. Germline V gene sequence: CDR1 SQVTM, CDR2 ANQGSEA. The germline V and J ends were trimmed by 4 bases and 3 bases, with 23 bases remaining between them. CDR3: CSVAGGRGNIETDTQYF. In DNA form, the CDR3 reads TGCAGCGTTGCCGGTGGACGGGGGAATATTGAAACAGATACGCAGTATTTT.

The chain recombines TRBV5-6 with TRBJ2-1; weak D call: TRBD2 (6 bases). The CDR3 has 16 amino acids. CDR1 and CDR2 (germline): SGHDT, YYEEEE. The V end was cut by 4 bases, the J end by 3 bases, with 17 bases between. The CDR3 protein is CASSPTRGSFYNEQFF. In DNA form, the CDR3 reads TGTGCCAGCAGCCCTACGCGGGGATCGTTCTACAATGAGCAGTTCTTC.

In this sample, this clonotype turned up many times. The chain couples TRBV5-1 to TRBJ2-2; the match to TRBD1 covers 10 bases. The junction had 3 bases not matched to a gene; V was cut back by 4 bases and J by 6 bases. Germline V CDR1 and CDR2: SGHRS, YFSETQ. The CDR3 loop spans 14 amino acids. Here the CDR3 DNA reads TGCGCCAGCAGCGAGGGGACAGGGGCCGGGGAGCTGTTTTTT. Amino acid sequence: CASSEGTGAGELFF.

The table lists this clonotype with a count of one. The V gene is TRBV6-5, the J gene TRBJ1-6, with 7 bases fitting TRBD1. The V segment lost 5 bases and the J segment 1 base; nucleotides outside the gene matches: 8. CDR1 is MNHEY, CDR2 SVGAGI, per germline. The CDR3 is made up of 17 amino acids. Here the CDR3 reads CASSIQGSGSYNSPLHF. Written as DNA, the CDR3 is TGTGCCAGCAGTATACAGGGGAGTGGGTCCTATAATTCACCCCTCCACTTT.